Listed here are 32 T cell receptor beta chains from one sample, sequenced in a study of blood T cell repertoires in COVID-19. Libraries were prepared by immunoSEQ multiplex PCR; TCRdb keeps only in-frame clonotypes and omits some of them. Of 200,000 or so clones listed, 80% to 90% are singletons. Material: PBMCs or T cells enriched from blood (not recorded which). These receptors came from a young woman who had been exposed to COVID-19.

The V gene is TRBV5-1, the J gene TRBJ1-1, with a weak D call TRBD1 (5 bases). The CDR3 spans 14 residues. Germline values: CDR1 SGHRS, CDR2 YFSETQ. V lost 2 bases and J lost 3, with 11 bases in between. The CDR3 DNA follows: TGCGCCAGCAGCTTAGACAGTACGTACACTGAAGCTTTCTTT. Protein product: CASSLDSTYTEAFF.

The chain carries TRBV4-1 and TRBJ2-1; 13 nucleotides align to TRBD2. V was clipped by 4 bases and J by 6 bases; unmatched bases: 6. CDR3 length equals 16 residues. The V gene's germline CDR1 is MGHRA and CDR2 YSYEKL. In DNA form, the CDR3 reads TGCGCCAGCAGCCCTCCGGGACTAGCGGGATCCAATGAGCAGTTCTTC. Its translation: CASSPPGLAGSNEQFF.

This clone showed up just once. The rearrangement uses TRBV10-1 and TRBJ2-7; weak D call: TRBD2 (6 bases). The CDR3 has 19 amino acids. Germline V gene sequence: CDR1 WNHNN, CDR2 SYGVQD (reference sequence). The V end was cut by 0 bases, the J end by 6 bases, with 27 bases between. The CDR3 spells CASSESKGLGTGGTAEQYF. The CDR3 nucleotides are TGCGCCAGCAGTGAGTCGAAAGGGTTGGGGACTGGGGGGACCGCCGAGCAGTACTTC.

The V gene is TRBV6-5, the J gene TRBJ2-7; 8 bases map to TRBD1. V dropped 8 bases and J dropped 3; count of bases not matched to a gene: 9. The CDR3 runs to 14 residues. CDR1 and CDR2 from the germline V gene are MNHEY and SVGAGI. CDR3 protein: CASSRDRTNYEQYF. CDR3 nucleotides: TGTGCCAGCTCCCGGGACAGGACTAACTACGAGCAGTACTTC.

The V gene is TRBV27, the J gene TRBJ1-5, with D tentatively TRBD1 (6 bases). With 5 bases removed from V and 3 bases from J, the gap between germline ends came to 11 bases. CDR3 length equals 14 residues. Germline lookup yields CDR1 MNHEY and CDR2 SMNVEV (reference sequence). CDR3 region: CASSPRQANQPQHF. For the CDR3, the DNA is TGTGCCAGCAGTCCCCGACAGGCCAATCAGCCCCAGCATTTT.

J is TRBJ1-2 and V is TRBV7-9; TRBD1 is a possible D gene (6 bases). The germline gives CDR1 SEHNR, CDR2 FQNEAQ (reference sequence). The ends were cut back, 5 bases at V and 4 bases at J, with 14 bases in the middle. This CDR3 is built from 14 residues. Here the CDR3 reads CASSGRDKLYGYTF. CDR3 sequence (DNA): TGTGCCAGCAGCGGCCGGGACAAACTCTATGGCTACACCTTC.

V is TRBV4-1 and J is TRBJ1-1; a weak D match, TRBD1 (6 bases). The CDR3 is 14 residues long. Deletions cut 4 bases from V and 2 bases from J, with 11 bases between. CDR1 is MGHRA, CDR2 YSYEKL, per germline. Written as DNA, the CDR3 is TGCGCCAGCAGCCCTTTGGGACAAAACACTGAAGCTTTCTTT. Protein: CASSPLGQNTEAFF.

V is TRBV2 and J is TRBJ2-5; TRBD2 is a possible D gene (6 bases). In germline, CDR1 is SNHLY, CDR2 FYNNEI. Trimming cost V 7 bases and J 2 bases, with 14 bases left between them. The CDR3 totals 14 residues. CDR3 residues: CASTLVAEQETQYF. The CDR3 coding sequence is TGTGCCAGCACTCTGGTAGCGGAACAAGAGACCCAGTACTTC.

This chain connects TRBV5-4 to TRBJ1-4; 8 positions match TRBD1. CDR1 SGHNT and CDR2 YYREEE come from the germline V gene (reference sequence). The CDR3 length is 15 residues. The junction had 3 bases not matched to a gene; V was cut back by 1 base and J by 4 bases. CDR3 sequence: CASSLTTGVNEKLFF. The CDR3 coding sequence is TGTGCCAGCAGCTTGACGACAGGGGTTAATGAAAAACTGTTTTTT.

The V and J genes are TRBV2 and TRBJ2-6, with D uncertain. The CDR3 consists of 15 residues. With 5 bases removed from V and 4 bases from J, the gap between germline ends came to 12 bases. The V gene's germline CDR1 is SNHLY and CDR2 FYNNEI. This CDR3 is CASSILRRGANVLTF. CDR3 DNA sequence: TGTGCCAGCAGTATCCTGAGGCGGGGGGCCAACGTCCTGACTTTC.

J is TRBJ2-7 and V is TRBV19, with D unresolved. Germline V gene data show CDR1 as LNHDA and CDR2 as SQIVND (reference sequence). The CDR3 sequence is 13 residues long. V shed 3 bases and J shed 2 bases, with 8 bases lying between them. The CDR3 sequence: CASSISPTYEQYF. For the CDR3, the DNA is TGTGCCAGTAGTATTAGTCCCACCTACGAGCAGTACTTC.

V is TRBV11-2 and J is TRBJ2-7; D is undetermined. Germline assignment: CDR1 SGHAT and CDR2 FQNNGV. CDR3 size: 14 residues. The germline V and J ends were trimmed by 2 bases and 2 bases, with 10 bases remaining between them. The CDR3 here is CASSLSATTYEQYF. In nucleotides, the CDR3 is TGTGCCAGCAGCTTATCAGCCACTACCTACGAGCAGTACTTC. The full variable domain, its missing parts supplied by reference TRBV11-2 and TRBJ2-7, is EAGVAQSPRYKIIEKRQSVAFWCNPISGHATLYWYQQILGQGPKLLIQFQNNGVVDDSQLPKDRFSAERLKGVDSTLKIQPAKLEDSAVYLCASSLSATTYEQYFGPGTRLTVT.

The chain carries TRBV18 and TRBJ2-7, with 15 bases aligning to TRBD2. Losses at the gene ends were 4 bases for V and 5 bases for J; bases not matched to a gene: 6. The CDR3 has 16 amino acids. Germline V gene sequence: CDR1 KGHSH, CDR2 LQKENI. The CDR3 reads CASSQGLAGGLDEQYF. In nucleotides, the CDR3 is TGTGCCAGCTCACAGGGACTAGCGGGAGGTCTCGACGAGCAGTACTTC.

The chain carries TRBV6-6 and TRBJ2-2, with 12 bases aligning to TRBD2. Germline trimming cut 6 bases from V and 8 bases from J; bases unmatched to any gene: 7. The CDR3 consists of 15 residues. Germline V lookup: CDR1 MNHNY, CDR2 SVGAGI (reference sequence). Written as DNA, the CDR3 is TGTGCCAGCAGACCACTAGCGGGAGGTACTGGGGAGCTGTTTTTT. Translating it yields CASRPLAGGTGELFF.

This clone occurred once. The rearrangement links TRBV7-9 to TRBJ1-6, with 10 bases lining up with TRBD1. This CDR3 is built from 15 residues. Germline CDR1 SEHNR, CDR2 FQNEAQ (reference sequence). J lost 4 bases, V lost 5 bases, and 2 bases had no gene match. CDR3 bases: TGTGCCAGCAGCCAGGGACAGGGGTATAATTCACCCCTCCACTTT. Its protein is CASSQGQGYNSPLHF.

The genes are TRBV11-2 and TRBJ1-4; D is possibly TRBD1 (5 bases). The CDR3 contains 17 residues. V gave up 3 bases and J gave up 8 bases, with 22 bases separating them. CDR1 is SGHAT, CDR2 FQNNGV, per germline. The CDR3 sequence is CASSLTQGAGLREKLFF. CDR3 bases: TGTGCCAGCAGCTTGACGCAGGGCGCGGGGTTAAGGGAAAAACTGTTTTTT.

V usage is TRBV7-9 and J usage is TRBJ1-1, with D maybe TRBD1 (6 bases). With 4 bases removed from V and 3 bases from J, the gap between germline ends came to 15 bases. CDR1 is SEHNR, CDR2 FQNEAQ, per germline (reference sequence). This CDR3 region has 15 residues. The CDR3 DNA reads as TGTGCCAGCAGCTCAGGACAGCCCGAGGACACTGAAGCTTTCTTT. Residues: CASSSGQPEDTEAFF.

This chain joins TRBV6-5 and TRBJ2-7, with 14 bases aligning to TRBD2. Germline CDR1 is MNHEY and CDR2 is SVGAGI. J was trimmed by 6 bases and V by 6 bases; bases with no gene match: 7. There are 15 residues in the CDR3. The CDR3 sequence is CASSPGLAGDVEQYF. In DNA, the CDR3 is TGTGCCAGCAGCCCGGGACTAGCGGGAGACGTCGAGCAGTACTTC.

The V gene is TRBV9, the J gene TRBJ2-1; 8 positions agree with TRBD2. V lost 4 bases to trimming and J lost 10 bases; unmatched junction nucleotides: 4. The CDR3 loop spans 12 amino acids. The germline V gene has CDR1 SGDLS and CDR2 YYNGEE. This CDR3 is CASSTRTSEQFF. CDR3 DNA sequence: TGTGCCAGCAGCACCCGGACTAGCGAGCAGTTCTTC.

The chain uses TRBV6-1 and TRBJ2-1, with TRBD2 identical over 13 bases. V was clipped by 1 base and J by 10 bases; unmatched bases: 10. CDR1 and CDR2 (germline): MNHNS, SASEGT. The CDR3 loop spans 17 amino acids. The CDR3 loop reads CASSEEGGGLAGVEQFF. The CDR3, as DNA: TGTGCCAGCAGTGAAGAGGGGGGTGGACTAGCGGGAGTGGAGCAGTTCTTC.

The chain recombines TRBV5-1 with TRBJ1-2; a weak D match, TRBD1 (6 bases). From germline, CDR1 is SGHRS and CDR2 YFSETQ. This CDR3 is built from 14 residues. Trimming removed 0 bases at V and 0 bases at J, with 6 bases between. For the CDR3, the DNA is TGCGCCAGCAGCTTGGAGGGGGCTAACTATGGCTACACCTTC. It codes for CASSLEGANYGYTF.

V gene TRBV7-8 combines with J gene TRBJ2-1, with 16 bases lining up with TRBD2. The CDR3 loop spans 16 amino acids. V lost 5 bases to trimming and J lost 10 bases; unmatched junction nucleotides: 8. The V gene's germline CDR1 is SGHVS and CDR2 FQNEAQ. The CDR3 nucleotides are TGTGCCAGCAGCCCCAGGGGACTAGCGGGAGGGCCCGAGCAGTTCTTC. As protein: CASSPRGLAGGPEQFF.

CDR3 loop: CASSPLQGQSGNTIYF. The CDR3 coding sequence is TGTGCCAGCAGCCCTCTACAGGGACAATCTGGAAACACCATATATTTT. The chain combines TRBV7-2 with TRBJ1-3; the D gene is possibly TRBD1 (6 bases). The germline CDR1 and CDR2 sequences are SGHTA and FQGNSA. The CDR3 loop spans 16 amino acids. V was cut by 5 bases and J by 1 base, with 15 bases left in between.

The chain employs TRBV12-3 or TRBV12-4 and TRBJ1-1; D call uncertain. Between the trimmed V and J ends, which lost 5 bases and 0 bases, there was a span of 7 bases. This CDR3 has 13 amino acids. CDR3 DNA sequence: TGTGCCAGCAGTCCTTACTTGAACACTGAAGCTTTCTTT. Translation gives CASSPYLNTEAFF.

V gene TRBV5-6 combines with J gene TRBJ1-3; maybe TRBD1 (6 bases). V lost 4 bases to trimming and J lost 0 bases, with 11 bases between them. Looked up from germline, CDR1 is SGHDT and CDR2 is YYEEEE. The CDR3 contains 15 residues. The CDR3 region is CASSRTAFSGNTIYF. The CDR3 DNA follows: TGTGCCAGCAGCAGGACAGCGTTCTCTGGAAACACCATATATTTT.

This rearrangement joins TRBV11-2 to TRBJ2-2, with a weak D call TRBD2 (6 bases). This CDR3 spans 15 amino acids. Germline V gene data show CDR1 as SGHAT and CDR2 as FQNNGV. V shed 2 bases and J shed 3 bases, with 10 bases lying between them. CDR3 nucleotide sequence: TGTGCCAGCAGCTTACTCGGAGGGGACACCGGGGAGCTGTTTTTT. As protein: CASSLLGGDTGELFF.

Details on this clone: The junction departs from germline at one end; a sequencing error may be responsible. This same CDR3 is encoded by further DNA sequences in the sample. This chain links TRBV4-2 with TRBJ2-7, with 10 positions matching TRBD2. The CDR3 contains 16 residues. CDR1 is LGHNA, CDR2 YNFKEQ, per germline. The CDR3 DNA follows: TGTGCCAGCAGTCCCGCCGTGCTAGCGGGAGTCTCCGAGCAATACTTC. The encoded protein is CASSPAVLAGVSEQYF.

The J gene is TRBJ2-1, the V gene TRBV3-1 (or the pseudogene TRBV3-2), with D possibly being TRBD2 (5 bases). Germline V lookup: CDR1 LGHDT, CDR2 YNNKEL (reference sequence). CDR3 size: 15 residues. V shed 0 bases and J shed 10 bases, with 16 bases lying between them. Here the CDR3 reads CASSQETGLAIEQFF. Here the CDR3 DNA reads TGTGCCAGCAGCCAAGAAACTGGACTGGCCATCGAGCAGTTCTTC.

This chain links TRBV2 with TRBJ2-1; 7 nucleotides match TRBD2. Germline CDR1 is SNHLY and CDR2 is FYNNEI. With 6 bases clipped from V and 4 bases from J, the junction kept 12 bases outside the gene matches. The CDR3 contains 16 residues. This chain's CDR3 is CASSKAGRERYNEQFF. CDR3 coding DNA: TGTGCCAGCAGCAAAGCCGGGCGGGAGCGGTACAATGAGCAGTTCTTC.

This chain uses TRBV4-1 with TRBJ2-1; 8 bases are shared with TRBD2. V lost 1 base to trimming and J lost 4 bases; unmatched junction nucleotides: 3. The CDR3 is made up of 15 amino acids. The germline V gene has CDR1 MGHRA and CDR2 YSYEKL. CDR3 in amino acids: CASSQAIAGYNEQFF. The CDR3 nucleotides are TGCGCCAGCAGCCAAGCGATAGCGGGATACAATGAGCAGTTCTTC.

The chain carries TRBV9 and TRBJ2-3; TRBD2 aligns across 10 bases. This CDR3 spans 19 amino acids. Losses at the gene ends were 0 bases for V and 5 bases for J; bases not matched to a gene: 15. The germline V gene has CDR1 SGDLS and CDR2 YYNGEE. This CDR3 reads CASSVGVESGRAVVDTQYF. CDR3 coding DNA: TGTGCCAGCAGCGTAGGGGTGGAGAGCGGGAGGGCCGTTGTAGATACGCAGTATTTT.

J is TRBJ2-7 and V is TRBV30; TRBD2 matches 9 bases. From germline, CDR1 is GTSNPN and CDR2 SVGIG (reference sequence). After removal of 1 base from V and 4 bases from J, the junction contained 11 bases not matched to a gene. This CDR3 has 16 amino acids. The CDR3 loop reads CAWSDTPTSGKYEQYF. CDR3 coding DNA: TGTGCCTGGAGTGACACCCCGACTAGCGGAAAGTACGAGCAGTACTTC.